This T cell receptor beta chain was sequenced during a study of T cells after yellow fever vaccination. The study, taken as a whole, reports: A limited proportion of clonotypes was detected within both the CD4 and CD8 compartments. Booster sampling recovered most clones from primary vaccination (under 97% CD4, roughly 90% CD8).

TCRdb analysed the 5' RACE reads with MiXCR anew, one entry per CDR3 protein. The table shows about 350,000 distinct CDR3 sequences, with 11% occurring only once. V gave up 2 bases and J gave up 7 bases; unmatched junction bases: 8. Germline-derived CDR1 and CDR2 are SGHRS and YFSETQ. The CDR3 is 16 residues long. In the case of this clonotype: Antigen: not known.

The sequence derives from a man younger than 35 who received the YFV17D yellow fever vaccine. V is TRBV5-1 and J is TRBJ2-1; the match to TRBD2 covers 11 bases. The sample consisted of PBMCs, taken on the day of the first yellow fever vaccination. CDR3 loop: CASSLELAGEWNEQFF. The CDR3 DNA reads TGCGCCAGCAGCTTAGAACTAGCGGGGGAGTGGAATGAGCAGTTCTTC.